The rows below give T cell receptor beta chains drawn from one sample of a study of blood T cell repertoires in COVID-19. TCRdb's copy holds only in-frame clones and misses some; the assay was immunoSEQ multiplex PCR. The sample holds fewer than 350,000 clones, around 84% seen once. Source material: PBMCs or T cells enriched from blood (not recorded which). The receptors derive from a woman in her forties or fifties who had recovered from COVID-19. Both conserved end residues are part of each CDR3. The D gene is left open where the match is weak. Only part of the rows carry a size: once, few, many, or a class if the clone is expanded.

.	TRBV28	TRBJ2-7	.	TGTGCCAGCAGTTTAATACAGGCCACAGGGGAGCAGTACTTC	CASSLIQATGEQYF
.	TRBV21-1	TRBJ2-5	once	TGTGCCAGCAGCGATCTCCTCTCGGGGGGGCCTCACCAAGAGACCCAGTACTTC	CASSDLLSGGPHQETQYF
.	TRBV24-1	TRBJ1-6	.	TGTGCCACCAGTGCCGGGGGGCAGGCTAATTCACCCCTCCACTTT	CATSAGGQANSPLHF
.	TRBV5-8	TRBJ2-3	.	TGTGCCAGCAGCTTGAATATGGGTCTAGCGAAGATAGATACGCAGTATTTT	CASSLNMGLAKIDTQYF
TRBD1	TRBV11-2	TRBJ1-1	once	TGTGCCAGCAGCTTAGGACCGGGACAGGGGAACACTGAAGCTTTCTTT	CASSLGPGQGNTEAFF
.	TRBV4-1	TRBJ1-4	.	TGCGCCAGCAGCCATCTGGAGGACAGACGGGAAAAACTGTTTTTT	CASSHLEDRREKLFF
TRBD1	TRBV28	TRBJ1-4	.	TGTGCCAGCAGAATAGGGACAGTAGGTGAAAAACTGTTTTTT	CASRIGTVGEKLFF
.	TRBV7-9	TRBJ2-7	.	TGTGCCAGCACTAATAAAGACATCCCTGTCGAGCAGTACTTC	CASTNKDIPVEQYF
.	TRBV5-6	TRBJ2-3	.	TGTGCCAGCAGCTACGGACATATTCTCACAGATACGCAGTATTTT	CASSYGHILTDTQYF
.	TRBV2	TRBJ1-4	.	TGTGCCAGCAGTGAGGCAGGGGCTAATGAAAAACTGTTTTTT	CASSEAGANEKLFF
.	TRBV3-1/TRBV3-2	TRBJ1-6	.	TGTGCCAGCAGCCAAGATAGGGGGGGGACTGTTAATTCACCCCTCCACTTT	CASSQDRGGTVNSPLHF
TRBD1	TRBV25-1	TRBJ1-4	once	TGTGCCAGCAGTGATATGGGACAGGGCATTGTTGAAAAACTGTTTTTT	CASSDMGQGIVEKLFF
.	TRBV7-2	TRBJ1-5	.	TGTGCCAGCAGCTCACAGGGTAGAAGCAATCAGCCCCAGCATTTT	CASSSQGRSNQPQHF
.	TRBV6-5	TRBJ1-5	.	TGTGCCAGCAGTTACTCCCGCAGGGCAGATCAGCCCCAGCATTTT	CASSYSRRADQPQHF
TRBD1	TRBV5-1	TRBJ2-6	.	TGCGCCAGCAGCTTGCAGGGGGCGGGTGGGGCCAACGTCCTGACTTTC	CASSLQGAGGANVLTF
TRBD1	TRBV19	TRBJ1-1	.	TGTGCCAGTAGTAGGGACAGGGATGTTGGAGCTTTCTTT	CASSRDRDVGAFF
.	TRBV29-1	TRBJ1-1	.	TGCAGCGTAAGGGCAGGGTCTACGGCTTTCTTT	CSVRAGSTAFF
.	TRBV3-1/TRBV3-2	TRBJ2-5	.	TGTGCCAGCAGCCAAGTAGGTGGGGGGGAGACCCAGTACTTC	CASSQVGGGETQYF
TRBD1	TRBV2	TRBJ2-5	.	TGTGCCAGCAGTCCGGACAGGGGAGAGACCCAGTACTTC	CASSPDRGETQYF
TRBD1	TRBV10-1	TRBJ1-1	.	TGCGCCAGCGCGAAGAACAGGGGTACTGAAGCTTTCTTT	CASAKNRGTEAFF
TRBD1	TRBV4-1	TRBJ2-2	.	TGCGCCAGCAGCCGGGACAGGCTAACCGGGGAGCTGTTTTTT	CASSRDRLTGELFF
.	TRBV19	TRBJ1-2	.	TGTGCCAGTAGTCCAGGGTACTATGGCTACACCTTC	CASSPGYYGYTF
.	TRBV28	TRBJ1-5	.	TGTGCCAGCAGTTTATTCGGCAGAGCGGGCCCCCAGCATTTT	CASSLFGRAGPQHF
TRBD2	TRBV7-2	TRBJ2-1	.	TGTGCCAGCAGCTTAGGGTCTAGCGGGGCCTACAATGAGCAGTTCTTC	CASSLGSSGAYNEQFF
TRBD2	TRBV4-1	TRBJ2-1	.	TGCGCCAGCAGCCAAGTGATAGCGGGGCTGAGCTCCTACAATGAGCAGTTCTTC	CASSQVIAGLSSYNEQFF
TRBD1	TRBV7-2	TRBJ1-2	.	TGTGCCAGCAGCTTGAAGGACAGGGGCAACTATGGCTACACCTTC	CASSLKDRGNYGYTF
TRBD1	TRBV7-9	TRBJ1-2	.	TGTGCCAGCAGCTTCGGACAGGTTTATGGCTACACCTTC	CASSFGQVYGYTF
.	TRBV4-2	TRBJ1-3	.	TGTGCCAGCAGCCAAGGGGCCGCTGGAAACACCATATATTTT	CASSQGAAGNTIYF
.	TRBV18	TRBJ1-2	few	TGTGCCAGCTCACCGTACGCTTCCTCTCTAGACTATGGCTACACCTTC	CASSPYASSLDYGYTF
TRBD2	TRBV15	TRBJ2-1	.	TGTGCCACCGGGCGGGAGAGAAATGAGCAGTTCTTC	CATGRERNEQFF
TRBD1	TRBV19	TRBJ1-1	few	TGTGCCAGTAGTGTCCAGGGGGAAACTGAAGCTTTCTTT	CASSVQGETEAFF
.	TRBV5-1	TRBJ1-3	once	TGCGCCAGCAGCTTGGCCGGGGGGCCACGCGTCCGAAACACCATATATTTT	CASSLAGGPRVRNTIYF
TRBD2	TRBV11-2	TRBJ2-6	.	TGTGCCAGCAGCTTACTCCGAGGCGGGGGGGATGGGGCCAACGTCCTGACTTTC	CASSLLRGGGDGANVLTF
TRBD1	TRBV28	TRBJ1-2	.	TGTGCCAGCAGACGTACCGGGACAGGGGTTGGCTACACCTTC	CASRRTGTGVGYTF
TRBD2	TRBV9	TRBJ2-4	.	TGTGCCAGCAGCGTAGGGACTAGCGGGAGATACATTCAGTACTTC	CASSVGTSGRYIQYF
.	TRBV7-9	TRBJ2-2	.	TGTGCCAGCAGTCCACCCCCGGGGGACCCTCACAACACCGGGGAGCTGTTTTTT	CASSPPPGDPHNTGELFF
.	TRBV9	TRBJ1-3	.	TGTGCCAGCAGCGTAGCCATCTCTGGAAACACCATATATTTT	CASSVAISGNTIYF
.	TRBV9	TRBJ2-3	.	TGTGCCAGCAGCGTAGATGACAGTAGCACAGATACGCAGTATTTT	CASSVDDSSTDTQYF
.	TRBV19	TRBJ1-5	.	TGTGCCAGTAGTTCCCCGGACAAGAATCAGCCCCAGCATTTT	CASSSPDKNQPQHF